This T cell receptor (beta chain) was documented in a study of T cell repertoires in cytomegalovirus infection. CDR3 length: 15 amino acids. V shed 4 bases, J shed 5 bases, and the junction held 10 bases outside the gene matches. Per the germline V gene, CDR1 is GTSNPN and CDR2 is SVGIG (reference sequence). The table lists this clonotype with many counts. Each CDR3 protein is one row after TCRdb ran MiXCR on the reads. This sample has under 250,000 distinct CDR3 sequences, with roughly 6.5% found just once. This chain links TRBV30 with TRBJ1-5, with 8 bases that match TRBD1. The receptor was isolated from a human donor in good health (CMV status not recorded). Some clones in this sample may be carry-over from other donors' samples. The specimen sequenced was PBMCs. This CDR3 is CAWTLTGASDQPQHF. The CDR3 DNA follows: TGTGCCTGGACCTTGACAGGGGCGAGCGATCAGCCCCAGCATTTT.